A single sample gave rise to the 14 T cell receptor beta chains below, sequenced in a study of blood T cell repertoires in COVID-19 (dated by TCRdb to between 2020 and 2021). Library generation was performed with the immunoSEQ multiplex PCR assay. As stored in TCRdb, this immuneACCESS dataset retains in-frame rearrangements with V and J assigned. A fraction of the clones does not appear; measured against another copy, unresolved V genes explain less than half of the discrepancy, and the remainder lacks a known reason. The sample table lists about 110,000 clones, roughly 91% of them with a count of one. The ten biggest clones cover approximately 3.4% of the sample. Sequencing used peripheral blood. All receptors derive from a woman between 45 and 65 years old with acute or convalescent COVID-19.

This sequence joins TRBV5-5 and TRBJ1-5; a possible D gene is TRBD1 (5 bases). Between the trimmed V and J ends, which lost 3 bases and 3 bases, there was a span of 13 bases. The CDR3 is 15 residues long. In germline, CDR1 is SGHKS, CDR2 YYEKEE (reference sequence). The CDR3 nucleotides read TGTGCCAGCAGCTCCGCGGGGCAGCCCAATCAGCCCCAGCATTTT. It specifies CASSSAGQPNQPQHF. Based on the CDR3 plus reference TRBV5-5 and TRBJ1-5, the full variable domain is DAGVTQSPTHLIKTRGQQVTLRCSPISGHKSVSWYQQVLGQGPQFIFQYYEKEERGRGNFPDRFSARQFPNYSSELNVNALLLGDSALYLCASSSAGQPNQPQHFGDGTRLSIL.

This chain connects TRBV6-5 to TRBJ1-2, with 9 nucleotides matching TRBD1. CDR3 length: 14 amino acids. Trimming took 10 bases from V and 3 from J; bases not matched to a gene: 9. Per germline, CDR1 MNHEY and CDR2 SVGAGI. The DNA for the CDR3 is TGTGCCACTTTTTACAGGGGGCAGGACTATGGCTACACCTTC. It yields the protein CATFYRGQDYGYTF.

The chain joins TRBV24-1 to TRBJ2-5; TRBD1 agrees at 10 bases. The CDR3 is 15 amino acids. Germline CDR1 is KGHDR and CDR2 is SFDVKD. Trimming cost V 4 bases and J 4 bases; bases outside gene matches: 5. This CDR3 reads CATSERGTGAETQYF. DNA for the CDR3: TGTGCCACCAGTGAGCGGGGGACAGGGGCAGAGACCCAGTACTTC.

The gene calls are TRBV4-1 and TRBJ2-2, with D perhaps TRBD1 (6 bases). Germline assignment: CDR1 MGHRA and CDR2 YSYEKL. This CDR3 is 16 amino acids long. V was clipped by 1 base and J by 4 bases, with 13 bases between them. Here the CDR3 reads CASSQAGGAGTGELFF. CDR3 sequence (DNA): TGCGCCAGCAGCCAAGCTGGGGGCGCGGGCACCGGGGAGCTGTTTTTT.

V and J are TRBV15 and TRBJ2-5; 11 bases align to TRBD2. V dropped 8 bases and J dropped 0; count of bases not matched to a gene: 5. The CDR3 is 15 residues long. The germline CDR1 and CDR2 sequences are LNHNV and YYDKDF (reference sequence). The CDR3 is CATSGLAAYQETQYF. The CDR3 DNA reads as TGTGCCACCTCGGGACTAGCGGCGTACCAAGAGACCCAGTACTTC. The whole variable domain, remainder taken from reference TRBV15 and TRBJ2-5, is DAMVIQNPRYQVTQFGKPVTLSCSQTLNHNVMYWYQQKSSQAPKLLFHYYDKDFNNEADTPDNFQSRRPNTSFCFLDIRSPGLGDTAMYLCATSGLAAYQETQYFGPGTRLLVL.

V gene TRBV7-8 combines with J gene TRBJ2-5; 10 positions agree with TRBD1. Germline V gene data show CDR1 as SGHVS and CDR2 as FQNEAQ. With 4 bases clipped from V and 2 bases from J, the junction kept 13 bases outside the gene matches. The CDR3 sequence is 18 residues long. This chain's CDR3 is CASSSHLLGQGGQETQYF. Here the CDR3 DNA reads TGTGCCAGCAGCTCCCATCTCCTCGGACAGGGGGGGCAAGAGACCCAGTACTTC.

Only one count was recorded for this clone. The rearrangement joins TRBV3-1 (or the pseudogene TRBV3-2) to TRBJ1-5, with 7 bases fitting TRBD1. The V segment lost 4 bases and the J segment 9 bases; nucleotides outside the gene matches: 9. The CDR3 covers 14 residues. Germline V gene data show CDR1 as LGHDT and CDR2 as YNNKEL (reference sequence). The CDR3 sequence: CASSLRGDRRPQHF. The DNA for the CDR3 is TGTGCCAGCAGCCTCAGGGGGGACCGGAGGCCCCAGCATTTT.

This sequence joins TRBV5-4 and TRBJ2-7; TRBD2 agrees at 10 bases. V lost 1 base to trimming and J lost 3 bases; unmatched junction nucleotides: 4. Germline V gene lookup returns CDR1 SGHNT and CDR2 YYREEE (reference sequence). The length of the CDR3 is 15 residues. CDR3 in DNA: TGTGCCAGCAGCTTGTCTAGCGGGAGCCACTACGAGCAGTACTTC. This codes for CASSLSSGSHYEQYF.

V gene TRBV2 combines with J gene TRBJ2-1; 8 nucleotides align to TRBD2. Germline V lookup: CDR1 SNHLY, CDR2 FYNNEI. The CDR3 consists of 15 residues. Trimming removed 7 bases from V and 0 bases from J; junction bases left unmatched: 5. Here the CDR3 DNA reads TGTGCCAGCAAGCGGGAGCGGAGCTCCTACAATGAGCAGTTCTTC. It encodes CASKRERSSYNEQFF.

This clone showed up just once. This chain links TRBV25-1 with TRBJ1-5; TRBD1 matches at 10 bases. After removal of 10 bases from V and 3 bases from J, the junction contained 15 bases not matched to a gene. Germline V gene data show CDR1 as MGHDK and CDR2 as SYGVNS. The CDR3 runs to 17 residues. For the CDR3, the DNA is TGTGCCACCTCCTCGGGGGGGGACAGGGGAGACAATCAGCCCCAGCATTTT. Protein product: CATSSGGDRGDNQPQHF.

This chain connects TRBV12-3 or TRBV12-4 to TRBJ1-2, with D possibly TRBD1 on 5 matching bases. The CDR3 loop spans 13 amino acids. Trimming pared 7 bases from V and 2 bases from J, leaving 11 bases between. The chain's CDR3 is CASNPGLNYGYTF. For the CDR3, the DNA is TGTGCCAGCAACCCGGGACTCAACTATGGCTACACCTTC.

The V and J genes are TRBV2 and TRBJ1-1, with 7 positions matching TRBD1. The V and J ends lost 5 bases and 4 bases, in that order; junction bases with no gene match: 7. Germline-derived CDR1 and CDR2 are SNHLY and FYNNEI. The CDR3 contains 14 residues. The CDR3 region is CASSQGGRSTEAFF. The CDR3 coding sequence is TGTGCCAGCAGTCAGGGGGGTCGGTCCACTGAAGCTTTCTTT.

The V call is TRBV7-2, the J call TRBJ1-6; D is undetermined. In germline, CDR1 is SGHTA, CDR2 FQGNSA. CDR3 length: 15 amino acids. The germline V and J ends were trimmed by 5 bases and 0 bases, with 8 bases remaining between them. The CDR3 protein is CASSERYSYNSPLHF. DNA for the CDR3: TGTGCCAGCAGCGAGAGATACTCCTATAATTCACCCCTCCACTTT. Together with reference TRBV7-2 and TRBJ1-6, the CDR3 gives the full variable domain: GAGVSQSPSNKVTEKGKDVELRCDPISGHTALYWYRQSLGQGLEFLIYFQGNSAPDKSGLPSDRFSAERTGGSVSTLTIQRTQQEDSAVYLCASSERYSYNSPLHFGNGTRLTVT.

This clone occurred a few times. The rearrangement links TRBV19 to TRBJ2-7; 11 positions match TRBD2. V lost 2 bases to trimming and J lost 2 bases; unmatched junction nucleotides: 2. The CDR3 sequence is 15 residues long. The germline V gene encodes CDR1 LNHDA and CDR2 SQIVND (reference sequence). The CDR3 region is CASSITSGRPYEQYF. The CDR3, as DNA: TGTGCCAGTAGTATAACTAGCGGGAGACCCTACGAGCAGTACTTC.